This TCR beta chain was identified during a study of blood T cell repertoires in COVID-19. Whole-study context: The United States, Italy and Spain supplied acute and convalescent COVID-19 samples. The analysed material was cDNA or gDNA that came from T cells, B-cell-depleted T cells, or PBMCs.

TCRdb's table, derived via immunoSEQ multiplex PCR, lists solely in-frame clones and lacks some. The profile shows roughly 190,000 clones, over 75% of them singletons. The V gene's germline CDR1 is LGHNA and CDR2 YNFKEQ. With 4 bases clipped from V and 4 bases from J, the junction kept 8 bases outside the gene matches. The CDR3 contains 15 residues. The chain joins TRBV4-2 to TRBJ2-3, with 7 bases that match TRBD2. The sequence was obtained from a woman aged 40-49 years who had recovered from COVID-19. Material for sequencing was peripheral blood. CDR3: CASSLGLLDPDTQYF. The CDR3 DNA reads TGTGCCAGCAGCCTGGGACTACTTGACCCAGATACGCAGTATTTT.